The clone carrying this T cell receptor beta chain showed up many times. V was shortened by 6 bases and J by 4 bases, with 15 bases between the two germline ends. This CDR3 is built from 13 residues. Germline lookup yields CDR1 DFQATT and CDR2 SNEGSKA (reference sequence). This record belongs to a study of identical twins. TCRdb fed the 5' RACE reads into MiXCR, producing one record per CDR3 protein. The table shows some 240,000 distinct CDR3 sequences, with around 8.8% occurring only once. These same records also appear under a second study, on yellow fever vaccine responses in identical twins.

This chain connects TRBV20-1 to TRBJ1-1; tentative D call: TRBD1 (5 bases). Sequenced material: CD8+ T cells sorted from blood. The receptor was derived from a woman between 18 and 29 years old in good health. The CDR3 DNA reads as TGCAGTGCGCCTGAAGGGGTAGGCACTGAAGCTTTCTTT. As protein: CSAPEGVGTEAFF.